This T cell receptor beta chain was sequenced in a study of blood T cell repertoires in COVID-19. Turning to the study itself: COVID-19 samples from acute and convalescent phases originated in the United States, Italy and Spain. The cDNA or gDNA used as material had been derived from T cells, B-cell-depleted T cells, or PBMCs.

Original processing methods: Using reference gene primer amplification, nucleated cell counts were estimated. Data came from immunoSEQ multiplex PCR; TCRdb stores just in-frame clones and leaves some out. V, J and clone size were drawn from that table, and D and trimming were deduced from the DNA. Altogether under 85,000 clones are present, roughly nine tenths being singletons, with the ten largest covering over 15%. This clone appeared a few times. This CDR3 spans 14 amino acids. V lost 5 bases to trimming and J lost 11 bases; unmatched junction nucleotides: 8. Per the germline V gene, CDR1 is SGHTA and CDR2 is FQGNSA.

Sequencing was carried out using peripheral blood. V and J are TRBV7-2 and TRBJ2-1, with 11 bases aligning to TRBD2. The TCR sequence derives from an elderly man in a cohort sampled during active COVID-19. CDR3 sequence: CASSPSGTSGKQFF. CDR3 in DNA: TGTGCCAGCAGCCCATCCGGGACTAGCGGAAAGCAGTTCTTC.